What follows describes a single T cell receptor (beta chain). TCRdb's copy holds only in-frame clones and misses some; the assay was immunoSEQ multiplex PCR. Of about 110,000 clones listed, approximately 68% are singletons. This entry belongs to a study of blood T cell repertoires in COVID-19. This CDR3 contains 13 residues. Germline CDR1 is SGHRS and CDR2 is YFSETQ. V lost 0 bases to trimming and J lost 9 bases, with 9 bases between them. Source material: peripheral blood. This receptor was obtained from a woman between 55 and 75 years old with acute or convalescent COVID-19. The J gene is TRBJ2-2, the V gene TRBV5-1, with D maybe TRBD2 (5 bases). CDR3: CASSLEGGRELFF. CDR3 bases: TGCGCCAGCAGCTTGGAAGGAGGACGGGAGCTGTTTTTT. The variable domain in full, with the rest retrieved from reference TRBV5-1 and TRBJ2-2, is KAGVTQTPRYLIKTRGQQVTLSCSPISGHRSVSWYQQTPGQGLQFLFEYFSETQRNKGNFPGRFSGRQFSNSRSEMNVSTLELGDSALYLCASSLEGGRELFFGEGSRLTVL.